This T cell receptor (beta chain) was found in a study of cytomegalovirus exposure and HLA in healthy donors. The V gene's germline CDR1 is WSHSY and CDR2 SAAADI. This CDR3 has 16 residues. Trimming pared 2 bases from V and 3 bases from J, leaving 16 bases between. Study observations and caveats: The authors excluded some V segments, including TRBV6-2 and TRBV6-3, as indistinguishable.

It was with 60 Vbeta and 13 Jbeta primers that the PCR ran. The table came from immunoSEQ multiplex PCR; TCRdb's copy has only in-frame clones and leaves some out. This sample lists tens of thousands of clones; its ten largest clones have about 12%. Notes on this clone: Its antigen is not known.

Sequencing was done on a sample of PBMCs. This TCR came from a woman in her twenties or thirties in good health and CMV-seropositive. The chain has TRBV10-2 and TRBJ1-2, with a tentative D call TRBD1 (5 bases). The CDR3 nucleotides are TGCGCCAGCAGTGAGCGTGAACAGGCCCTCTACTATGGCTACACCTTC. Protein product: CASSEREQALYYGYTF.